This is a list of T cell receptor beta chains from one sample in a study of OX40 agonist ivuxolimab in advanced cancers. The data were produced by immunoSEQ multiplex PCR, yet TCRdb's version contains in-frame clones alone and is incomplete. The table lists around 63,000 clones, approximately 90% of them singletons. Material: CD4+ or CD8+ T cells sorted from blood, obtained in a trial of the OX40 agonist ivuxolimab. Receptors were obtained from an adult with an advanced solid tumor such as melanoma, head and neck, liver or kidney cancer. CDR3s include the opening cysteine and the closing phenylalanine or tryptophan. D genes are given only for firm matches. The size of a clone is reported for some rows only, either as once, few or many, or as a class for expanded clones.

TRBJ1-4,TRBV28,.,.,CASSRVSFQGAEKLFF,TGTGCCAGCAGTCGAGTTTCCTTCCAAGGGGCCGAAAAACTGTTTTTT
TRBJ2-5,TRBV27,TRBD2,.,CASQTSESGGTQYF,TGTGCCAGCCAGACTAGCGAGAGTGGTGGGACCCAGTACTTC
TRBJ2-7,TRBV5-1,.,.,CASSLEASYEQYF,TGCGCCAGCAGCTTGGAGGCCTCCTACGAGCAGTACTTC
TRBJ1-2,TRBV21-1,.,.,CAGSYGYTF,TGTGCCGGGTCCTATGGCTACACCTTC
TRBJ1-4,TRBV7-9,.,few,CASSPGANEKLFF,TGTGCCAGCAGCCCAGGGGCTAATGAAAAACTGTTTTTT
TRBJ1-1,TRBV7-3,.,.,CASSLTSGVNTEAFF,TGTGCCAGCAGCTTAACGTCCGGGGTGAACACTGAAGCTTTCTTT
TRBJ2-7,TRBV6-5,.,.,CASSYLHSYEQYF,TGTGCCAGCAGTTACTTACACTCCTACGAGCAGTACTTC
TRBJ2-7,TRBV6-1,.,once,CASRGDVYEQYF,TGTGCCAGCAGGGGGGACGTCTACGAGCAGTACTTC
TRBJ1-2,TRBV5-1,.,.,CASSLTSLGGYYGYTF,TGCGCCAGCAGCTTGACTTCTCTGGGGGGGTACTATGGCTACACCTTC
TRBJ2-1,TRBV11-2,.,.,CASSWGSSYNEQFF,TGTGCCAGCAGCTGGGGGAGCTCCTACAATGAGCAGTTCTTC
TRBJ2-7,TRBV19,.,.,CASSIGAAYEQYF,TGTGCCAGTAGTATAGGGGCAGCCTACGAGCAGTACTTC
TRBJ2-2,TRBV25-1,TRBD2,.,CASSLGGTGELFF,TGTGCCAGCAGCCTCGGGGGGACCGGGGAGCTGTTTTTT
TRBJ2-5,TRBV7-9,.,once,CASIETQYF,TGTGCCAGCATCGAGACCCAGTACTTC
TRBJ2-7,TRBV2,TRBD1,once,CASRYEPGTGGSYEQYF,TGTGCCAGCAGATACGAGCCCGGGACAGGGGGGTCCTACGAGCAGTACTTC
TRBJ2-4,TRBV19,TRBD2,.,CASSIVGRGGSLAKNIQYF,TGTGCCAGTAGTATAGTAGGGCGGGGGGGTTCACTAGCCAAAAACATTCAGTACTTC
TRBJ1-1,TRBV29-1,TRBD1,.,CSAAGRGRGTEAFF,TGCAGCGCCGCGGGGAGGGGGCGCGGAACTGAAGCTTTCTTT
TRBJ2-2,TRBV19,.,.,CASSLAGPNTGELFF,TGTGCCAGTAGTTTGGCAGGCCCTAACACCGGGGAGCTGTTTTTT
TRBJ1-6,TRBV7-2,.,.,CASSSQGANSPLHF,TGTGCCAGCAGCTCACAGGGAGCTAATTCACCCCTCCACTTT
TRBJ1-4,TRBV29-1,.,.,CSVGGVGDEKLFF,TGCAGCGTTGGGGGAGTCGGGGATGAAAAACTGTTTTTT
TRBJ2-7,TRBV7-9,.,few,CASSLQVYEQYF,TGTGCCAGCAGCCTACAGGTTTACGAGCAGTACTTC
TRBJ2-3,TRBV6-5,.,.,CASRRTDTQYF,TGTGCCAGCCGGCGCACAGATACGCAGTATTTT
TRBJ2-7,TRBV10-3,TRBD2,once,CAIRSSGLSYEQYF,TGTGCCATCAGATCTAGCGGCCTCTCCTACGAGCAGTACTTC
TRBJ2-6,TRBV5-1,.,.,CASSLLDGFSGANVLTF,TGCGCCAGCAGCTTACTGGACGGTTTCTCTGGGGCCAACGTCCTGACTTTC
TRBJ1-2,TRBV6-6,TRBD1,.,CASSSDRVGYTF,TGTGCCAGCAGCTCCGACAGGGTTGGCTACACCTTC
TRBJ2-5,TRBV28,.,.,CASSPPGQDLSREQYF,TGTGCCAGCAGTCCACCCGGACAGGACCTCTCCCGGGAGCAGTACTTC
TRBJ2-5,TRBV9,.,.,CASSPGLNSQETQYF,TGTGCCAGCAGCCCTGGTCTAAACTCCCAAGAGACCCAGTACTTC
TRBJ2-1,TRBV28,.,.,CASSPIQSSYNEQFF,TGTGCCAGCAGCCCTATACAGAGCTCCTACAATGAGCAGTTCTTC
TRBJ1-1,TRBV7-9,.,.,CASSVSTAPLEAFF,TGTGCCAGCAGCGTATCGACGGCGCCTCTTGAAGCTTTCTTT
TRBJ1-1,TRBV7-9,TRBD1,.,CASSTQGAVTEAFF,TGTGCCAGCAGCACACAGGGGGCGGTCACTGAAGCTTTCTTT
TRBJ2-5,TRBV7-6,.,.,CASSRQDLGTQYF,TGTGCCAGCAGTCGACAGGACCTGGGGACCCAGTACTTC
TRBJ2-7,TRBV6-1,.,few,CASSEGTVYYEQYF,TGTGCCAGCAGTGAAGGGACAGTCTACTACGAGCAGTACTTC
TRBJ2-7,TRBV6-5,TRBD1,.,CASSSGTGGYEQYF,TGTGCCAGCAGTTCCGGGACAGGGGGCTACGAGCAGTACTTC
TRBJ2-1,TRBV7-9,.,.,CASSPPSGNEQFF,TGTGCCAGCAGCCCCCCCTCAGGCAATGAGCAGTTCTTC
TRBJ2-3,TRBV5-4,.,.,CASSLDAMPDTQYF,TGTGCCAGCAGCTTGGATGCTATGCCAGATACGCAGTATTTT
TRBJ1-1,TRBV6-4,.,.,CASSAGDGTEAFF,TGTGCCAGCAGTGCCGGTGATGGCACTGAAGCTTTCTTT
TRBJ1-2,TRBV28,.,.,CASSLLMVNYGYTF,TGTGCCAGCAGTTTATTGATGGTTAACTATGGCTACACCTTC
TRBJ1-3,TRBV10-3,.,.,CAISEPDTGSNTIYF,TGTGCCATCAGTGAGCCGGACACCGGTTCGAACACCATATATTTT
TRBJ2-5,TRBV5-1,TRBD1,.,CASSLAHGQGGETQYF,TGCGCCAGCAGCTTGGCCCACGGACAGGGCGGGGAGACCCAGTACTTC
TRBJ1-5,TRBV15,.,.,CATGQWGDQPQHF,TGTGCCACCGGGCAGTGGGGGGATCAGCCCCAGCATTTT
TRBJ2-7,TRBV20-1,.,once,CSAKSGTEQYF,TGCAGTGCTAAAAGTGGGACCGAGCAGTACTTC
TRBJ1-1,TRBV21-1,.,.,CASTLRGPNFF,TGTGCCAGCACCCTCCGAGGCCCGAATTTCTTT
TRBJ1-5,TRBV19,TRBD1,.,CASSPNTHDRGTHQPQHF,TGTGCCAGTAGTCCCAACACTCACGACAGGGGGACCCATCAGCCCCAGCATTTT
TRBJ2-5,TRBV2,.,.,CASSEALLGQGRGTQYF,TGTGCCAGCAGTGAAGCGCTCTTAGGGCAGGGCCGCGGGACCCAGTACTTC
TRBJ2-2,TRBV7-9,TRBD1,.,CASSSGTGRLAGELFF,TGTGCCAGCAGCTCCGGGACAGGTCGTTTAGCTGGGGAGCTGTTTTTT
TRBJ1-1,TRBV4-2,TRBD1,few,CASSQDQNRGPNEAFF,TGTGCCAGCAGCCAAGATCAGAACAGGGGGCCTAATGAAGCTTTCTTT